This TCR beta chain is from a study of blood T cell repertoires in COVID-19. Study background: T cells, B-cell-depleted T cells, or PBMCs provided the cDNA or gDNA that served as material.

The CDR3 is made up of 14 amino acids. Losses at the gene ends were 6 bases for V and 7 bases for J; bases not matched to a gene: 7. Germline-derived CDR1 and CDR2 are SGHRS and YFSETQ. Assay: immunoSEQ multiplex PCR; the TCRdb copy retains only in-frame clones and omits some. The sample records 140,000 to 150,000 clones, 80% to 85% being singletons. The rearrangement links TRBV5-1 to TRBJ1-4, with 9 bases fitting TRBD1. The sample comprised peripheral blood. The receptor was isolated from a human donor in a cohort sampled during active COVID-19. The DNA of the CDR3 is TGCGCCAGCACCTCCGGGACAGGGAGTGAAAAACTGTTTTTT. Translating gives CASTSGTGSEKLFF.